This TCR beta chain was obtained from a study of blood T cell repertoires in COVID-19. Study summary: Sites across the United States, Italy and Spain contributed samples from acute and convalescent COVID-19. Sample material is recorded as cDNA or gDNA derived from T cells, B-cell-depleted T cells, or PBMCs.

This CDR3 is built from 16 residues. With 4 bases clipped from V and 0 bases from J, the junction kept 8 bases outside the gene matches. Germline V lookup: CDR1 SGHRS, CDR2 YFSETQ. Authors' processing steps: Reference gene primers were amplified, and this amplification served to estimate nucleated cell counts. Clones were read by immunoSEQ multiplex PCR, and TCRdb kept only the in-frame ones, dropping some. D and trimming were read from the DNA, whereas the V and J calls and clone size are those reported in that table. The sample records around 190,000 clones, about four fifths being singletons. The clonotype comes from a man between 65 and 85 years old with active or convalescent COVID-19. Sequencing was done on a sample of peripheral blood. The chain combines TRBV5-1 with TRBJ1-1; 8 bases line up with TRBD1. In DNA, the CDR3 is TGCGCCAGCAGCGAGGGACAGGCCTATTTGAACACTGAAGCTTTCTTT. Translated: CASSEGQAYLNTEAFF.